The clone carrying this T cell receptor (beta chain) was picked up many times. Its antigen is not known. Each CDR3 protein is one row after TCRdb ran MiXCR on the 5' RACE reads. This sample has 100,000 to 150,000 distinct CDR3 sequences, with about 6.5% found just once. This CDR3 contains 14 residues. CDR1 is MNHEY and CDR2 is SVGEGT in the germline V gene. V lost 4 bases and J lost 7; bases outside the gene matches: 5. The data originate from a study of CD8 T cells in ankylosing spondylitis. Overall study findings and caveats: The authors reported significant enrichment of disease-linked clones in matched ankylosing spondylitis synovial fluid. A TCR beta motif of eight highly homologous variants appeared characteristic of ankylosing spondylitis blood.

The TCR was taken from a male donor with ankylosing spondylitis or in good health (not recorded which). J is TRBJ2-7 and V is TRBV6-2 or TRBV6-3, with TRBD2 matching 12 bases. Input material: blood, either unsorted or a sorted T cell fraction (not recorded which). The CDR3 nucleotides are TGTGCCAGCAGTTCACCGGGACTAGCGGGTGAGCAGTACTTC. Its translation is CASSSPGLAGEQYF.